This T cell receptor (delta chain) was captured in a study of gammadelta T cells in human blood. General study findings and limits: Polyclonal expansion of innate γδ T cells after birth appeared microbially driven.

This clone was seen a handful of times. The antigen remains undetermined. Since a far larger clone is one base different, this is likely a read error. TCRdb re-called the RT-PCR reads using CATT. This table holds 720 or so delta-chain clones, 56% found once. CDR3 length: 18 amino acids. Germline values: CDR1 GEAIGNYY, CDR2 EKD. V was clipped by 1 base and J by 0 bases, with 12 bases between them. The specimen was Vgamma9Vdelta2 gamma-delta T cells from cord blood. This clonotype originated in a newborn. The chain links TRDV2 to TRDJ3; maybe TRDD3 (5 bases). The CDR3 sequence: CACDTGRYHSWDTRQMFF. Here the CDR3 DNA reads TGTGCCTGTGACACTGGGAGATACCACTCCTGGGACACCCGACAGATGTTTTTC.